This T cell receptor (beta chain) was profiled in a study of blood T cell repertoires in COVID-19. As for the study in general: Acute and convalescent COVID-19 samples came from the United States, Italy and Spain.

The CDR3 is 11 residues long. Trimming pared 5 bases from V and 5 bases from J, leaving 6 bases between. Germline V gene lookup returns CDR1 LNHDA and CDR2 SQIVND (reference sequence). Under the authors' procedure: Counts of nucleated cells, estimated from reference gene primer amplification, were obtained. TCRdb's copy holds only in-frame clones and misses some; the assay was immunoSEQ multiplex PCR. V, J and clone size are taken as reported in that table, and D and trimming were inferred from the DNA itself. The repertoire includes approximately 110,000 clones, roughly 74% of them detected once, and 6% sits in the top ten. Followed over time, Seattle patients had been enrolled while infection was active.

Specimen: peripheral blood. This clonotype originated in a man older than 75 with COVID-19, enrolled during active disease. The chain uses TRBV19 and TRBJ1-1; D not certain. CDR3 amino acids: CASSYTTEAFF. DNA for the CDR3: TGTGCCAGTAGTTACACGACTGAAGCTTTCTTT.